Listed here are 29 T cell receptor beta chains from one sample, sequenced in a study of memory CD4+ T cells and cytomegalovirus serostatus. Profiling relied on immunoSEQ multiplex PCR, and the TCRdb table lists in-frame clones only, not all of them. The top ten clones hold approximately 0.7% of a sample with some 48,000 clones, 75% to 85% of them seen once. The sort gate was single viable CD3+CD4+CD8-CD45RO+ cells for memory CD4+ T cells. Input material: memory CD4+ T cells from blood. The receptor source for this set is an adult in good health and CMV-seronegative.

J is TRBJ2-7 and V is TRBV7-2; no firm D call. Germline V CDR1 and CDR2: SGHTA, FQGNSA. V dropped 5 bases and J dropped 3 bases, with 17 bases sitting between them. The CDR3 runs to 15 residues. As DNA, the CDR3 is TGTGCCAGCAGCCTTGGGTCAACGCTAAGCTACGAGCAGTACTTC. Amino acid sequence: CASSLGSTLSYEQYF.

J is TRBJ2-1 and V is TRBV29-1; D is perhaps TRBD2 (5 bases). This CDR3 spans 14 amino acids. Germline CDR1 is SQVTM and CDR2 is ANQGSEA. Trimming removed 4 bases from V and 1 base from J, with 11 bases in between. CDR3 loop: CSVGGRRSYNEQFF. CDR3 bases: TGCAGCGTTGGTGGGAGACGGTCCTACAATGAGCAGTTCTTC.

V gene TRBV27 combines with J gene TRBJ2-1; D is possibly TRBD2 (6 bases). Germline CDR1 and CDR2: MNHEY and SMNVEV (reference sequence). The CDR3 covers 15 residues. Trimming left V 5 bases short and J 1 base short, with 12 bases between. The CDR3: CASSPGLGSYNEQFF. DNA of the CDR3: TGTGCCAGCAGTCCGGGACTTGGGTCCTACAATGAGCAGTTCTTC.

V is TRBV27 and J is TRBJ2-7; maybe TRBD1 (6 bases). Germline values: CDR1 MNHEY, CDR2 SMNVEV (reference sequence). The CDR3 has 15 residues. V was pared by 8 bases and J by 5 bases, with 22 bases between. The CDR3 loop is CASHPERDIAHEQYF. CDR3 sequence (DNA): TGTGCCAGCCATCCAGAACGGGACATAGCCCACGAGCAGTACTTC.

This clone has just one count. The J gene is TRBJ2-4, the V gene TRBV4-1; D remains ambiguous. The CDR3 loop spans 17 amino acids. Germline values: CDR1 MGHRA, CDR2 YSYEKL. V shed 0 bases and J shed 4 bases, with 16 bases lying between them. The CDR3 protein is CASSQELAGLGKNIQYF. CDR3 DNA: TGCGCCAGCAGCCAAGAACTGGCAGGTTTGGGGAAAAACATTCAGTACTTC.

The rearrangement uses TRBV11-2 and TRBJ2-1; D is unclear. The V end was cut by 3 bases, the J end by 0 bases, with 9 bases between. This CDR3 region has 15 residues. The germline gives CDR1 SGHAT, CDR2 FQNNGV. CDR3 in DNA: TGTGCCAGCAGCTTTAAGCGTCTCTCCTACAATGAGCAGTTCTTC. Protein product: CASSFKRLSYNEQFF.

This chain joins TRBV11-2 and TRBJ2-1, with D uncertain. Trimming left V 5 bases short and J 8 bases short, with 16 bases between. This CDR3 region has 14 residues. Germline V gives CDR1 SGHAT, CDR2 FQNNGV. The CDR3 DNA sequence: TGTGCCAGCAGCCACCCTTGGTTACGGTATGAGCAGTTCTTC. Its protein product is CASSHPWLRYEQFF.

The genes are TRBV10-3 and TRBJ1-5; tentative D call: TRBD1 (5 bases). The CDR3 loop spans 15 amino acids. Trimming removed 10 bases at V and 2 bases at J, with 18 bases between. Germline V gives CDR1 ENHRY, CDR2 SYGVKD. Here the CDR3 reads CATDSRESRNQPQHF. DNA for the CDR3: TGTGCCACTGACAGCAGGGAGTCACGCAATCAGCCCCAGCATTTT.

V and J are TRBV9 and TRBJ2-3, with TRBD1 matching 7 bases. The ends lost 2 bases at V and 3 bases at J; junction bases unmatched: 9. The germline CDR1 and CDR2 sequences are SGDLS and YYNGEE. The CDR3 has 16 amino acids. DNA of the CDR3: TGTGCCAGCAGCGTTTGGGACAGAAGTCAAACAGATACGCAGTATTTT. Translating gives CASSVWDRSQTDTQYF.

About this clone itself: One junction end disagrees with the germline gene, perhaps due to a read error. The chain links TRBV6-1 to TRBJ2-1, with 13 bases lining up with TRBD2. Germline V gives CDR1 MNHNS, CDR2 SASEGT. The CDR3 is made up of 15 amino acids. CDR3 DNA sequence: TGTGCCAGCAGTGTCCCGGGACTAGCGGGACGCGGGGGGGTCTTC. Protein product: CASSVPGLAGRGGVF.

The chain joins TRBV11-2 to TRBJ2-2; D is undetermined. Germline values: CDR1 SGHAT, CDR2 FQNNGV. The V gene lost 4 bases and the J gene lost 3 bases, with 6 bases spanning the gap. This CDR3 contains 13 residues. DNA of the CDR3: TGTGCCAGCAGCTCTCAGTACACCGGGGAGCTGTTTTTT. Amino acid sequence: CASSSQYTGELFF.

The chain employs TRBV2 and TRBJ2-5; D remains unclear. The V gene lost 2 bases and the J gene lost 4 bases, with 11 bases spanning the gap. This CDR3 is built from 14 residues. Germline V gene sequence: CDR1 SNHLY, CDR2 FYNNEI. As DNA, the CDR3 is TGTGCCAGCAGTGAATACGACACTACAGAGACCCAGTACTTC. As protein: CASSEYDTTETQYF.

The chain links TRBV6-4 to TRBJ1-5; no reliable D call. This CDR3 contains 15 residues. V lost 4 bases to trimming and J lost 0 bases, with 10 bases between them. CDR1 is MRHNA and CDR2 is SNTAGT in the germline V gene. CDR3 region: CASSGTVNSNQPQHF. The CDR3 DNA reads TGTGCCAGCAGTGGCACAGTAAATAGCAATCAGCCCCAGCATTTT.

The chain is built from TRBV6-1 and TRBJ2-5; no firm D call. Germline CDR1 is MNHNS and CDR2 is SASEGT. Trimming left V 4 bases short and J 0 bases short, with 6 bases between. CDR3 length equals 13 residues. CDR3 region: CASSGNYQETQYF. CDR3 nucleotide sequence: TGTGCCAGCAGTGGTAACTACCAAGAGACCCAGTACTTC.

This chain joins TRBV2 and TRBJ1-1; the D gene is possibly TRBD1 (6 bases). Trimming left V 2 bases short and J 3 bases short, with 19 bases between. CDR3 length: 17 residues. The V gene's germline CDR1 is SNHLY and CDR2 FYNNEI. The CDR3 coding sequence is TGTGCCAGCAGTGAATCTAGACAGTGGGGGGGCGACACTGAAGCTTTCTTT. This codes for CASSESRQWGGDTEAFF.

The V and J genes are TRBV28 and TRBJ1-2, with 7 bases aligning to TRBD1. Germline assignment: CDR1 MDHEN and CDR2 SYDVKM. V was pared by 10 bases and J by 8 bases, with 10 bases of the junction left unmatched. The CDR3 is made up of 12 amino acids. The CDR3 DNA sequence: TGTGCCACCACAGGGGAGGGTCGCGGCTACACCTTC. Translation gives CATTGEGRGYTF.

As DNA, the CDR3 is TGCGCCAGCAGTGAGTCCTTAGCAAATACGCAGTATTTT. Protein: CASSESLANTQYF. The chain links TRBV10-1 to TRBJ2-3; D is undetermined. CDR1 is WNHNN, CDR2 SYGVQD, per germline (reference sequence). V dropped 0 bases and J dropped 7 bases, with 8 bases sitting between them. The CDR3 runs 13 residues.

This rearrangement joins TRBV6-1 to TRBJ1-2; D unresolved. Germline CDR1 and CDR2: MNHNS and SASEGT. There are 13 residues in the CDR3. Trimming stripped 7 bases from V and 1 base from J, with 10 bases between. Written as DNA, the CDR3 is TGTGCCAGCACCCCTAGTCTTAACTATGGCTACACCTTC. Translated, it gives CASTPSLNYGYTF.

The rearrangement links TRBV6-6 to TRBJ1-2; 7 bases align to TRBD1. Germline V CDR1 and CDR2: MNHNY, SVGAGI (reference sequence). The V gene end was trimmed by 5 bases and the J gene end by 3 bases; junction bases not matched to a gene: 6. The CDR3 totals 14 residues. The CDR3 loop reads CASSHGDRDYGYTF. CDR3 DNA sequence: TGTGCCAGCAGTCACGGAGACAGGGACTATGGCTACACCTTC.

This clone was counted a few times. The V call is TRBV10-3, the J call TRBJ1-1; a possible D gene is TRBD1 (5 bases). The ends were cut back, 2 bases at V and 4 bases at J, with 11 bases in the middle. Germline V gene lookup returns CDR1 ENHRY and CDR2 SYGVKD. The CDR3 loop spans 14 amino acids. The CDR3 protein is CAISEGGTFTEAFF. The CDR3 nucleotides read TGTGCCATCAGTGAGGGGGGAACTTTCACTGAAGCTTTCTTT.

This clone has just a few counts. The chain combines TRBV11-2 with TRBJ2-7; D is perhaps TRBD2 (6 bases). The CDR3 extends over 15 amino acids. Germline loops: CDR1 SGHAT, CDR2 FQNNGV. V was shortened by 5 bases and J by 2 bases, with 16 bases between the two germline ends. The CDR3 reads CASSQFRGSPYEQYF. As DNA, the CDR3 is TGTGCCAGCAGCCAATTCCGGGGGAGTCCCTACGAGCAGTACTTC.

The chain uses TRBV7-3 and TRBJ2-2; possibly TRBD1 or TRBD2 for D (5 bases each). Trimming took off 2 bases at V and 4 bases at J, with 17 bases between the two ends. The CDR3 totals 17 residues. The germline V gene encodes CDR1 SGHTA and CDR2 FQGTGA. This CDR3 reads CASSLGLSKGVTGELFF. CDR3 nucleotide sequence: TGTGCCAGCAGCTTAGGACTTTCAAAAGGGGTCACCGGGGAGCTGTTTTTT.

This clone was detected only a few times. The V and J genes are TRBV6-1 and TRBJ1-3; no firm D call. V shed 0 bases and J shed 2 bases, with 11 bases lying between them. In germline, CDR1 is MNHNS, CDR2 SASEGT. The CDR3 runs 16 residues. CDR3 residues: CASSEAGPMAGNTIYF. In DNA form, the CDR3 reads TGTGCCAGCAGTGAAGCAGGGCCTATGGCTGGAAACACCATATATTTT.

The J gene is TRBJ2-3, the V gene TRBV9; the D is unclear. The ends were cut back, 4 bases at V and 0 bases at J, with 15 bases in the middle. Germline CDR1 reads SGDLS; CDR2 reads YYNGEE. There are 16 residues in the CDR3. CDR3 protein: CASSPNAVGSTDTQYF. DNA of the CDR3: TGTGCCAGCAGCCCCAACGCCGTGGGGAGCACAGATACGCAGTATTTT.

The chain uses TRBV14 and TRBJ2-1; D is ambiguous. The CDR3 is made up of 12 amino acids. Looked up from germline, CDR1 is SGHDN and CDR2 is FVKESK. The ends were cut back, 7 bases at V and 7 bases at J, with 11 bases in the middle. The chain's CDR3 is CASNHLSNEQFF. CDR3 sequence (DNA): TGTGCCAGCAACCACCTATCTAATGAGCAGTTCTTC. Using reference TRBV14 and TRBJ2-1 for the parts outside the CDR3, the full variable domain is EAGVTQFPSHSVIEKGQTVTLRCDPISGHDNLYWYRRVMGKEIKFLLHFVKESKQDESGMPNNRFLAERTGGTYSTLKVQPAELEDSGVYFCASNHLSNEQFFGPGTRLTVL.

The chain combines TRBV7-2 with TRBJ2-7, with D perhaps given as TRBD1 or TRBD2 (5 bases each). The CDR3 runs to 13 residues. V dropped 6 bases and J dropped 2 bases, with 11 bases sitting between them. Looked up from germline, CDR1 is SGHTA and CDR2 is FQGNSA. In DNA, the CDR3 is TGTGCCAGCAGAAGGGACGGGACCTACGAGCAGTACTTC. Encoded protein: CASRRDGTYEQYF.

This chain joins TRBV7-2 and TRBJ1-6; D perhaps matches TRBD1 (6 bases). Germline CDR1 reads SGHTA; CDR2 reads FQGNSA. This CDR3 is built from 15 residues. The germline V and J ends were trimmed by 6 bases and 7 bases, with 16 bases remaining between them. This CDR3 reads CASRPRQGMNSPLHF. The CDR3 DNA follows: TGTGCCAGCAGGCCAAGGCAGGGGATGAATTCACCCCTCCACTTT. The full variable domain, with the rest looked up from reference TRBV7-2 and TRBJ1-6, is GAGVSQSPSNKVTEKGKDVELRCDPISGHTALYWYRQSLGQGLEFLIYFQGNSAPDKSGLPSDRFSAERTGGSVSTLTIQRTQQEDSAVYLCASRPRQGMNSPLHFGNGTRLTVT.

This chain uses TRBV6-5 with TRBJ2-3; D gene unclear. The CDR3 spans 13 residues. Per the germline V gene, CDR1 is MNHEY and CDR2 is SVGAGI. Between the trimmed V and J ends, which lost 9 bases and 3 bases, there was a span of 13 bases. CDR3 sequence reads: CASRRQGTDTQYF. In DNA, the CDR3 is TGTGCCAGTCGGCGGCAAGGGACAGATACGCAGTATTTT.

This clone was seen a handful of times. The CDR3 loop reads CASSVSQFNQPQHF. CDR3 nucleotide sequence: TGTGCCAGCAGCGTAAGCCAGTTTAATCAGCCCCAGCATTTT. The V and J genes are TRBV9 and TRBJ1-5; no clear D. This CDR3 has 14 residues. Trimming removed 1 base at V and 4 bases at J, with 9 bases between. Per germline, CDR1 SGDLS and CDR2 YYNGEE.